The 7 T cell receptor beta chains below all came from one sample that was sequenced in a study of post-analysis software for immune sequencing data. Study outcomes and limitations: Four to six TRBV segments appeared more often in patients than in controls, and TRBV5-6, TRBV5-1 and TRBV20-1 were among these.

The TCR beta cDNA libraries contained unique molecular identifiers. TCRdb itself ran the PCR reads through MiXCR, one entry per CDR3 protein. The sample includes hundreds of thousands of distinct CDR3 sequences, about 60% of them seen just once. Their target antigens are unknown. The sequenced material came from blood. Receptors originate from a girl between 2 and 10 years old with multiple sclerosis.

This clonotype occurred a few times. V usage is TRBV12-3 or TRBV12-4 and J usage is TRBJ1-1, with D possibly TRBD1 on 6 matching bases. With 7 bases removed from V and 5 bases from J, the gap between germline ends came to 20 bases. CDR3 length: 15 amino acids. CDR3 coding DNA: TGTGCCAGCACACCGACGAGGGGGGCTTGGACTGAAGCTTTCTTT. Protein: CASTPTRGAWTEAFF.

The chain carries TRBV20-1 and TRBJ2-7; 7 positions agree with TRBD2. CDR1 and CDR2 (germline): DFQATT, SNEGSKA (reference sequence). V trimming: 1 base; J trimming: 4 bases; junction bases outside the gene matches: 7. This CDR3 has 14 residues. Written as DNA, the CDR3 is TGCAGTGCTAGAGGAAGCGGGAACACTTACGAGCAGTACTTC. Its translation: CSARGSGNTYEQYF.

The chain employs TRBV6-5 and TRBJ2-1; D unresolved. The CDR3 spans 14 residues. CDR1 is MNHEY and CDR2 is SVGAGI in the germline V gene. The V gene lost 6 bases and the J gene lost 2 bases, with 11 bases spanning the gap. The CDR3 protein is CASRVTDTYNEQFF. DNA for the CDR3: TGTGCCAGCAGGGTGACCGATACCTACAATGAGCAGTTCTTC.

The rearrangement joins TRBV10-3 to TRBJ2-5; D not certain. Looked up from germline, CDR1 is ENHRY and CDR2 is SYGVKD. The V end lost 1 base, the J end lost 2 bases, and 11 bases lay between the germline ends. The CDR3 is 15 amino acids. CDR3 loop: CAISELRSAQETQYF. The CDR3 nucleotides are TGTGCCATCAGTGAGTTACGGTCAGCTCAAGAGACCCAGTACTTC.

This rearrangement joins TRBV29-1 to TRBJ2-1, with D maybe TRBD2 (5 bases). Trimming took off 3 bases at V and 7 bases at J, with 16 bases between the two ends. Germline V lookup: CDR1 SQVTM, CDR2 ANQGSEA. This CDR3 comprises 14 residues. CDR3 sequence reads: CSVEPSGLGNEQFF. In nucleotides, the CDR3 is TGCAGCGTTGAGCCCAGCGGCCTGGGGAATGAGCAGTTCTTC.

The rearrangement joins TRBV15 to TRBJ2-5; TRBD2 aligns across 7 bases. V trimming: 3 bases; J trimming: 2 bases; junction bases outside the gene matches: 6. CDR1 is LNHNV, CDR2 YYDKDF, per germline (reference sequence). The CDR3 consists of 15 residues. The CDR3 region is CATSRPGGRQETQYF. CDR3 nucleotides: TGTGCCACCAGCAGGCCGGGGGGAAGGCAAGAGACCCAGTACTTC.

The gene calls are TRBV30 and TRBJ2-3; 7 bases align to TRBD2. Germline V gives CDR1 GTSNPN, CDR2 SVGIG (reference sequence). Trimming at V came to 4 bases and at J to 0 bases, leaving 7 bases not matched to a gene. The CDR3 has 15 amino acids. CDR3 amino acids: CAWTSGYSSTDTQYF. CDR3 in DNA: TGTGCCTGGACTAGCGGATATTCTAGCACAGATACGCAGTATTTT.